What follows are 17 T cell receptor beta chains derived from one specimen sequenced in a study of blood T cell repertoires in COVID-19. This table comes from immunoSEQ multiplex PCR, and its TCRdb copy is limited to in-frame clones, with some not included. The repertoire holds a few hundred thousand clones, with roughly 90% as singletons. Material for sequencing was PBMCs or T cells enriched from blood (not recorded which). The receptors were sampled from a middle-aged woman who had recovered from COVID-19.

The chain carries TRBV18 and TRBJ1-2, with 7 bases identical to TRBD1. CDR1 KGHSH and CDR2 LQKENI come from the germline V gene. CDR3 length equals 14 residues. Unmatched junction bases numbered 6, after V lost 3 bases and J lost 5 bases. The CDR3 here is CASSPLAGGYGYTF. As DNA, the CDR3 is TGTGCCAGCTCACCCTTGGCAGGGGGGTATGGCTACACCTTC. The full variable domain, with the rest looked up from reference TRBV18 and TRBJ1-2, is NAGVMQNPRHLVRRRGQEARLRCSPMKGHSHVYWYRQLPEEGLKFMVYLQKENIIDESGMPKERFSAEFPKEGPSILRIQQVVRGDSAAYFCASSPLAGGYGYTFGSGTRLTVV.

The gene calls are TRBV4-3 and TRBJ2-3; no clear D gene. The germline V gene has CDR1 LGHNA and CDR2 YSLEER. CDR3 length equals 14 residues. Trimming removed 0 bases from V and 2 bases from J, with 6 bases in between. The CDR3, as DNA: TGCGCCAGCAGCCAAGATAGCCACACAGATACGCAGTATTTT. Amino acid sequence: CASSQDSHTDTQYF.

The chain uses TRBV7-2 and TRBJ1-1; D may be TRBD1 (6 bases). V was shortened by 3 bases and J by 4 bases, with 12 bases between the two germline ends. This CDR3 has 14 residues. The germline V gene encodes CDR1 SGHTA and CDR2 FQGNSA. The CDR3 loop reads CASSLGGRGTEAFF. CDR3 nucleotides: TGTGCCAGCAGCTTGGGCGGCAGGGGCACTGAAGCTTTCTTT.

The chain carries TRBV7-8 and TRBJ1-5; no definite D call. This CDR3 contains 12 residues. Germline lookup yields CDR1 SGHVS and CDR2 FQNEAQ. V dropped 5 bases and J dropped 9 bases, with 11 bases sitting between them. The CDR3 DNA follows: TGTGCCAGCAGCCTCCTGCGGGGGCCCCAGCATTTT. It specifies CASSLLRGPQHF.

This clone was detected a few times. V is TRBV5-1 and J is TRBJ1-1, with D unclear. The CDR3 runs to 14 residues. Per germline, CDR1 SGHRS and CDR2 YFSETQ. V was clipped by 1 base and J by 5 bases, with 12 bases between them. The CDR3 region has the DNA TGCGCCAGCAGCTTGCAGGAAGGAAGGACTGAAGCTTTCTTT. It translates to CASSLQEGRTEAFF.

The rearrangement links TRBV4-1 to TRBJ2-5, with 7 positions matching TRBD2. This CDR3 comprises 13 residues. Germline V CDR1 and CDR2: MGHRA, YSYEKL. The ends lost 10 bases at V and 2 bases at J; junction bases unmatched: 7. The CDR3 DNA sequence: TGCGCCACTCGCGCGGGAGCGCAAGAGACCCAGTACTTC. Translating gives CATRAGAQETQYF.

The CDR3 reads CASSSRDRVYNEQYF. The CDR3 DNA sequence: TGTGCCAGCAGCTCCCGGGACAGGGTTTATAACGAGCAGTACTTC. The rearrangement links TRBV28 to TRBJ2-7, with TRBD1 identical over 9 bases. This CDR3 is built from 15 residues. The V gene end was trimmed by 6 bases and the J gene end by 5 bases; junction bases not matched to a gene: 11. The V gene's germline CDR1 is MDHEN and CDR2 SYDVKM.

The chain links TRBV13 to TRBJ2-3, with TRBD2 matching over 11 bases. Germline V gene sequence: CDR1 PRHDT, CDR2 FYEKMQ (reference sequence). CDR3 length: 16 residues. V trimming: 4 bases; J trimming: 1 base; junction bases outside the gene matches: 4. The CDR3 DNA reads as TGTGCCAGCAGCTACTTAGCGGGAGGGGGCACAGATACGCAGTATTTT. This sequence encodes CASSYLAGGGTDTQYF.

This chain uses TRBV5-4 with TRBJ1-2; 9 bases agree with TRBD1. This CDR3 region has 15 residues. With 1 base clipped from V and 4 bases from J, the junction kept 5 bases outside the gene matches. Germline V gives CDR1 SGHNT, CDR2 YYREEE (reference sequence). CDR3 in DNA: TGTGCCAGCAGCTTGACGGGACAGGGCTTCTATGGCTACACCTTC. This gives the protein CASSLTGQGFYGYTF.

The chain joins TRBV6-5 to TRBJ2-7; 9 bases are shared with TRBD1. Trimming at V came to 7 bases and at J to 3 bases, leaving 7 bases not matched to a gene. There are 14 residues in the CDR3. Looked up from germline, CDR1 is MNHEY and CDR2 is SVGAGI. CDR3: CASTPDRGSYEQYF. In nucleotides, the CDR3 is TGTGCCAGCACCCCGGACAGGGGAAGCTACGAGCAGTACTTC.

V is TRBV28 and J is TRBJ2-1; D might be TRBD2 (6 bases). The germline gives CDR1 MDHEN, CDR2 SYDVKM. This CDR3 is 17 amino acids long. With 3 bases removed from V and 4 bases from J, the gap between germline ends came to 19 bases. The CDR3 DNA sequence: TGTGCCAGCAGTTTGGGCCCCCCTGGCGGGGCGTACAATGAGCAGTTCTTC. Translation: CASSLGPPGGAYNEQFF.

The rearrangement joins TRBV29-1 to TRBJ1-3, with 7 bases matching TRBD1. From germline, CDR1 is SQVTM and CDR2 ANQGSEA. CDR3 length: 12 residues. J lost 4 bases, V lost 7 bases, and 4 bases had no gene match. CDR3 sequence reads: CSGGGAGNTIYF. The CDR3 DNA reads TGCAGCGGAGGGGGCGCGGGAAACACCATATATTTT.

The rearrangement uses TRBV7-9 and TRBJ2-1, with D perhaps TRBD2 (6 bases). The germline V and J ends were trimmed by 0 bases and 7 bases, with 13 bases remaining between them. This CDR3 is 15 amino acids long. Germline CDR1 is SEHNR and CDR2 is FQNEAQ (reference sequence). The CDR3, as DNA: TGTGCCAGCAGCTTAGCACGTCTAGCGACGAATGAGCAGTTCTTC. Amino acid sequence: CASSLARLATNEQFF. The full variable domain, completed using reference TRBV7-9 and TRBJ2-1, is DTGVSQNPRHKITKRGQNVTFRCDPISEHNRLYWYRQTLGQGPEFLTYFQNEAQLEKSRLLSDRFSAERPKGSFSTLEIQRTEQGDSAMYLCASSLARLATNEQFFGPGTRLTVL.

V and J are TRBV7-2 and TRBJ1-1; 10 bases line up with TRBD1. The CDR3 runs to 16 residues. The J segment lost 0 bases and the V segment lost 6 bases, leaving 7 bases of the junction unmatched. Per the germline V gene, CDR1 is SGHTA and CDR2 is FQGNSA. This chain's CDR3 is CASRRQGATMNTEAFF. CDR3 nucleotide sequence: TGTGCCAGCAGAAGACAGGGGGCGACTATGAACACTGAAGCTTTCTTT.

V gene TRBV2 combines with J gene TRBJ1-3; 8 positions agree with TRBD1. The CDR3 consists of 16 residues. Trimming took 4 bases from V and 0 from J; bases not matched to a gene: 5. The V gene's germline CDR1 is SNHLY and CDR2 FYNNEI. The CDR3 bases are TGTGCCAGCAGTGGACAGGGGCCATACTCTGGAAACACCATATATTTT. Translation gives CASSGQGPYSGNTIYF.

The V gene is TRBV28, the J gene TRBJ2-7; 8 nucleotides agree with TRBD1. This CDR3 contains 17 residues. Germline CDR1 is MDHEN and CDR2 is SYDVKM. The V and J ends lost 5 bases and 0 bases, in that order; junction bases with no gene match: 12. The CDR3 nucleotides read TGTGCCAGCAGTCCGCTGAAGGGACAGGCCCTCTCCTACGAGCAGTACTTC. It translates to CASSPLKGQALSYEQYF.

The chain uses TRBV5-1 and TRBJ2-1; D is perhaps TRBD2 (5 bases). The CDR3 consists of 16 residues. The V and J ends lost 0 bases and 1 base respectively, with 11 bases between them. CDR1 is SGHRS, CDR2 YFSETQ, per germline. In nucleotides, the CDR3 is TGCGCCAGCAGCTTGGACGGGGTGGCGTCCTACAATGAGCAGTTCTTC. Amino acids: CASSLDGVASYNEQFF.